The 5 T cell receptor beta chains reported below all come from one sample, sequenced in a study of T cells in localized non-small cell lung cancer. Clones were read by immunoSEQ multiplex PCR, and TCRdb kept only the in-frame ones, dropping some. The data show tens of thousands of clones, about nine tenths seen once. The specimen comprised peripheral blood, sampled before any cancer treatment. These receptors all come from a man aged 40 to 70 with stage I squamous cell lung carcinoma.

This clone was recorded once. The V and J genes are TRBV2 and TRBJ2-7; maybe TRBD1 (7 bases). This CDR3 has 16 amino acids. From germline, CDR1 is SNHLY and CDR2 FYNNEI. V lost 6 bases to trimming and J lost 2 bases, with 20 bases between them. For the CDR3, the DNA is TGTGCCAGCAGGGGGGGTGGACAGGCCAAAACCTACGAGCAGTACTTC. Its protein product is CASRGGGQAKTYEQYF.

V is TRBV18 and J is TRBJ2-1; 7 bases line up with TRBD2. The J segment lost 14 bases and the V segment lost 4 bases, leaving 20 bases of the junction unmatched. Germline V lookup: CDR1 KGHSH, CDR2 LQKENI. The CDR3 has 16 amino acids. The CDR3 loop is CASSLRLAPSYNGEFF. The CDR3 DNA reads as TGTGCCAGCTCACTACGACTAGCACCCTCCTACAATGGGGAGTTCTTC.

J is TRBJ2-7 and V is TRBV9; D might be TRBD1 (5 bases). V was cut by 0 bases and J by 4 bases, with 14 bases left in between. The germline V gene has CDR1 SGDLS and CDR2 YYNGEE. This CDR3 has 15 residues. The CDR3 reads CASSVEWGQGYEQYF. CDR3 bases: TGTGCCAGCAGCGTAGAATGGGGCCAAGGGTACGAGCAGTACTTC.

The chain recombines TRBV19 with TRBJ1-4; D gene uncertain. CDR3 length: 14 amino acids. The germline CDR1 and CDR2 sequences are LNHDA and SQIVND (reference sequence). The V end lost 3 bases, the J end lost 5 bases, and 10 bases lay between the germline ends. CDR3 sequence (DNA): TGTGCCAGTAGTATTTGGGGAGGAAATGAAAAACTGTTTTTT. Translating it yields CASSIWGGNEKLFF.

This clone came up a few times. This sample also contains other DNA sequences that code for the same CDR3. The chain uses TRBV5-1 and TRBJ1-1; 7 positions agree with TRBD1. The germline V gene encodes CDR1 SGHRS and CDR2 YFSETQ. V lost 3 bases and J lost 1; bases outside the gene matches: 3. The CDR3 has 14 amino acids. CDR3 DNA sequence: TGCGCCAGCAGCTCCGGGACAGCGAACACTGAAGCTTTCTTT. It codes for CASSSGTANTEAFF.